This T cell receptor (beta chain) was recovered during a study of CD8 T cell repertoires and HIV-1 epitope variants. Whole-study results and caveats: Nine antigen-specific TCR beta clonotypes were found; 5 to 7 seemed cross-reactive to variants.

CDR1 is SGDLS and CDR2 is YYNGEE in the germline V gene. The CDR3 is made up of 15 amino acids. V was cut by 0 bases and J by 8 bases, with 15 bases left in between. As for this clone: No antigen is known for it.

The data were produced by immunoSEQ multiplex PCR, yet TCRdb's version contains in-frame clones alone and is incomplete. Of about 6,000 clones in the sample, 64% were seen once. The sequencing input was cultured CD8+ T cells derived from PBMCs. The chain employs TRBV9 and TRBJ2-1, with a tentative D call TRBD1 (7 bases). The origin of this receptor is a male donor with HIV. CDR3 DNA sequence: TGTGCCAGCAGCGTAGAGGGTAGCAGGGGGGATGAGCAGTTCTTC. Encoded protein: CASSVEGSRGDEQFF. The full variable domain, completed using reference TRBV9 and TRBJ2-1, is DSGVTQTPKHLITATGQRVTLRCSPRSGDLSVYWYQQSLDQGLQFLIQYYNGEERAKGNILERFSAQQFPDLHSELNLSSLELGDSALYFCASSVEGSRGDEQFFGPGTRLTVL.